These 29 T cell receptor beta chains share one sample of origin, sequenced in a study of blood T cell repertoires in COVID-19. Libraries were prepared by immunoSEQ multiplex PCR; TCRdb keeps only in-frame clonotypes and omits some of them. Among approximately 92,000 clones listed, roughly 80% were seen once. Source material: peripheral blood. Receptor source: a man aged 45-60 years who had recovered from COVID-19.

This clone was counted only a few times. This chain connects TRBV7-2 to TRBJ1-3; D might be TRBD1 (5 bases). The CDR3 totals 18 residues. V lost 2 bases and J 0 bases, leaving 17 bases between the germline ends. Germline lookup yields CDR1 SGHTA and CDR2 FQGNSA. CDR3 bases: TGTGCCAGCAGCTTACCGTTACAGGAGTTAACCTCTGGAAACACCATATATTTT. Protein sequence: CASSLPLQELTSGNTIYF. Filled out from reference TRBV7-2 and TRBJ1-3, the complete variable domain reads GAGVSQSPSNKVTEKGKDVELRCDPISGHTALYWYRQSLGQGLEFLIYFQGNSAPDKSGLPSDRFSAERTGGSVSTLTIQRTQQEDSAVYLCASSLPLQELTSGNTIYFGEGSWLTVV.

In this sample, this clone turned up a few times. The chain is built from TRBV7-8 and TRBJ2-7; D possibly corresponds to TRBD2 (5 bases). Germline V gives CDR1 SGHVS, CDR2 FQNEAQ. This CDR3 has 15 residues. Trimming shortened V by 5 bases and J by 0 bases, and 14 bases separated the two germline ends. CDR3 sequence reads: CASSPAGRSSYEQYF. CDR3 in DNA: TGTGCCAGCAGCCCGGCGGGTCGGTCCTCCTACGAGCAGTACTTC.

The J gene is TRBJ1-5, the V gene TRBV2, with a weak D call TRBD1 (5 bases). Germline V gene sequence: CDR1 SNHLY, CDR2 FYNNEI. V lost 7 bases, J lost 3 bases, and 10 bases lay in between. The CDR3 is 13 amino acids. The CDR3 loop reads CASMKDNNQPQHF. The CDR3 DNA reads as TGTGCCAGCATGAAGGACAACAATCAGCCCCAGCATTTT.

This clone was recorded only once. The chain employs TRBV7-3 and TRBJ2-2; 7 bases fit TRBD1. This CDR3 spans 15 amino acids. Per the germline V gene, CDR1 is SGHTA and CDR2 is FQGTGA. J gave up 0 bases and V 5 bases, and 3 bases lay outside the gene matches. The CDR3 DNA reads TGTGCCAGCAGCCCGAGGGGGCCGAACACCGGGGAGCTGTTTTTT. Its protein product is CASSPRGPNTGELFF. Filled out from reference TRBV7-3 and TRBJ2-2, the complete variable domain reads GAGVSQTPSNKVTEKGKYVELRCDPISGHTALYWYRQSLGQGPEFLIYFQGTGAADDSGLPNDRFFAVRPEGSVSTLKIQRTERGDSAVYLCASSPRGPNTGELFFGEGSRLTVL.

The V gene is TRBV6-6, the J gene TRBJ2-7; TRBD2 agrees at 8 bases. V dropped 5 bases and J dropped 5; count of bases not matched to a gene: 8. The CDR3 length is 14 residues. Germline-derived CDR1 and CDR2 are MNHNY and SVGAGI (reference sequence). The CDR3 DNA reads TGTGCCAGCAGTCCTTCGGGGGGGGCCCACGAGCAGTACTTC. Protein sequence: CASSPSGGAHEQYF.

The V gene is TRBV6-5, the J gene TRBJ2-6, with a possible D match to TRBD1 (6 bases). The germline gives CDR1 MNHEY, CDR2 SVGAGI. The V gene lost 6 bases and the J gene lost 2 bases, with 11 bases spanning the gap. There are 15 residues in the CDR3. DNA of the CDR3: TGTGCCAGCAGGTATCAGGGGCCTGGGGCCAACGTCCTGACTTTC. Translating it yields CASRYQGPGANVLTF.

The chain employs TRBV18 and TRBJ1-1; D call uncertain. Germline CDR1 and CDR2: KGHSH and LQKENI. CDR3 length equals 14 residues. The V gene lost 0 bases and the J gene lost 0 bases, with 5 bases spanning the gap. The CDR3 DNA reads TGTGCCAGCTCACCACCCAGTCTGAACACTGAAGCTTTCTTT. It specifies CASSPPSLNTEAFF.

This clone was observed a handful of times. The chain couples TRBV7-9 to TRBJ1-4, with 7 bases aligning to TRBD1. Germline loops: CDR1 SEHNR, CDR2 FQNEAQ (reference sequence). The CDR3 is made up of 15 amino acids. Trimming took 0 bases from V and 3 from J; bases not matched to a gene: 1. CDR3 sequence: CASSLATGPNEKLFF. For the CDR3, the DNA is TGTGCCAGCAGCTTAGCGACAGGGCCTAATGAAAAACTGTTTTTT. Variable domain in full (rest from reference TRBV7-9 and TRBJ1-4): DTGVSQNPRHKITKRGQNVTFRCDPISEHNRLYWYRQTLGQGPEFLTYFQNEAQLEKSRLLSDRFSAERPKGSFSTLEIQRTEQGDSAMYLCASSLATGPNEKLFFGSGTQLSVL.

The chain couples TRBV18 to TRBJ2-1, with 9 bases fitting TRBD1. This CDR3 is built from 16 residues. The junction had 9 bases not matched to a gene; V was cut back by 3 bases and J by 6 bases. In germline, CDR1 is KGHSH, CDR2 LQKENI. CDR3 nucleotide sequence: TGTGCCAGCTCACCTCACCGGGACAGGGATACCAATGAGCAGTTCTTC. Its translation is CASSPHRDRDTNEQFF.

The rearrangement links TRBV7-6 to TRBJ1-1, with 8 nucleotides matching TRBD1. The germline gives CDR1 SGHVS, CDR2 FNYEAQ. The CDR3 length is 14 residues. J lost 8 bases, V lost 5 bases, and 10 bases had no gene match. The CDR3 DNA reads TGTGCCAGCAGCGAACAGGGGGGGAACTCCGAAGCTTTCTTT. Translation: CASSEQGGNSEAFF.

The chain has TRBV9 and TRBJ2-1; perhaps TRBD2 as D (6 bases). V dropped 3 bases and J dropped 6 bases, with 16 bases sitting between them. Germline V lookup: CDR1 SGDLS, CDR2 YYNGEE. This CDR3 has 15 residues. Here the CDR3 reads CASSEGVGGFNEQFF. Written as DNA, the CDR3 is TGTGCCAGCAGCGAGGGAGTAGGAGGGTTCAATGAGCAGTTCTTC.

The chain employs TRBV28 and TRBJ1-5; 9 positions match TRBD1. Losses at the gene ends were 4 bases for V and 5 bases for J; bases not matched to a gene: 9. The length of the CDR3 is 16 residues. Germline CDR1 is MDHEN and CDR2 is SYDVKM. DNA for the CDR3: TGTGCCAGCAGTTCACAACGGGACAGGGTCTATCAGCCCCAGCATTTT. It encodes CASSSQRDRVYQPQHF. The variable domain in full, completed from reference TRBV28 and TRBJ1-5, reads DVKVTQSSRYLVKRTGEKVFLECVQDMDHENMFWYRQDPGLGLRLIYFSYDVKMKEKGDIPEGYSVSREKKERFSLILESASTNQTSMYLCASSSQRDRVYQPQHFGDGTRLSIL.

The rearrangement links TRBV4-1 to TRBJ1-6, with D perhaps TRBD1 (5 bases). V was trimmed by 0 bases and J by 10 bases, leaving 13 bases between them. This CDR3 spans 15 amino acids. CDR1 is MGHRA, CDR2 YSYEKL, per germline. Here the CDR3 reads CASSQDRQGGSPLHF. CDR3 sequence (DNA): TGCGCCAGCAGCCAAGATCGGCAGGGAGGCTCACCCCTCCACTTT.

This clone was counted a few times. The rearrangement joins TRBV4-2 to TRBJ2-7; 8 bases are a match to TRBD2. The CDR3 runs to 16 residues. CDR1 is LGHNA, CDR2 YNFKEQ, per germline. The V segment lost 0 bases and the J segment 3 bases; nucleotides outside the gene matches: 7. This CDR3 is CASSQDAAGGHYEQYF. The CDR3 nucleotides are TGTGCCAGCAGCCAAGATGCCGCGGGGGGCCACTACGAGCAGTACTTC.

This chain uses TRBV6-6 with TRBJ2-1, with 12 bases fitting TRBD2. CDR1 and CDR2 from the germline V gene are MNHNY and SVGAGI (reference sequence). V lost 7 bases to trimming and J lost 0 bases; unmatched junction nucleotides: 4. This CDR3 comprises 16 residues. CDR3 bases: TGTGCCAGCAAAACTAGCGGGAGGCTCTCCTACAATGAGCAGTTCTTC. Translating gives CASKTSGRLSYNEQFF.

The chain has TRBV7-3 and TRBJ1-1, with D tentatively TRBD1 (6 bases). The CDR3 contains 13 residues. Germline loops: CDR1 SGHTA, CDR2 FQGTGA. Trimming cost V 4 bases and J 0 bases, with 6 bases left between them. As DNA, the CDR3 is TGTGCCAGCAGCTGGACAGTGAACACTGAAGCTTTCTTT. Its translation: CASSWTVNTEAFF.

V usage is TRBV10-2 and J usage is TRBJ1-2, with D possibly being TRBD1 (5 bases). With 2 bases removed from V and 14 bases from J, the gap between germline ends came to 18 bases. CDR3 size: 13 residues. Germline values: CDR1 WSHSY, CDR2 SAAADI. The CDR3 sequence: CASSETAITGGTF. The CDR3 coding sequence is TGCGCCAGCAGTGAGACCGCTATAACAGGAGGGACCTTC.

The chain combines TRBV4-3 with TRBJ2-7; 13 bases match TRBD2. The CDR3 consists of 14 residues. Losses at the gene ends were 1 base for V and 7 bases for J; bases not matched to a gene: 1. Germline CDR1 is LGHNA and CDR2 is YSLEER. CDR3 sequence (DNA): TGCGCCAGCAGCCAAGGGACTAGCGGGAGAGAGCAGTACTTC. This gives the protein CASSQGTSGREQYF.

This clone was recorded a few times. The genes are TRBV19 and TRBJ2-1, with no clear D. The CDR3 contains 14 residues. V lost 0 bases and J 4 bases, leaving 7 bases between the germline ends. The germline gives CDR1 LNHDA, CDR2 SQIVND (reference sequence). CDR3 region: CASSIDGWYNEQFF. For the CDR3, the DNA is TGTGCCAGTAGTATAGATGGCTGGTACAATGAGCAGTTCTTC.

The rearrangement uses TRBV19 and TRBJ1-1, with TRBD1 matching over 7 bases. CDR3 size: 13 residues. V shed 2 bases and J 12 bases; nucleotides not matched to a gene: 9. Germline V CDR1 and CDR2: LNHDA, SQIVND (reference sequence). The DNA of the CDR3 is TGTGCCAGTAGTATATCCCACGACAGGGAGACTTTCTTT. Its protein is CASSISHDRETFF.

This chain links TRBV3-1 (or the pseudogene TRBV3-2) with TRBJ1-2, with D uncertain. V dropped 5 bases and J dropped 8 bases, with 15 bases sitting between them. Germline CDR1 is LGHDT and CDR2 is YNNKEL (reference sequence). The CDR3 contains 13 residues. The CDR3 protein is CASSDLQVVGYTF. CDR3 bases: TGTGCCAGCAGCGACCTCCAGGTCGTCGGCTACACCTTC.

V and J are TRBV6-6 and TRBJ1-1; a weak D match, TRBD1 (6 bases). CDR1 is MNHNY, CDR2 SVGAGI, per germline (reference sequence). The CDR3 has 14 amino acids. Trimming pared 5 bases from V and 4 bases from J, leaving 14 bases between. CDR3 sequence (DNA): TGTGCCAGCAGTACCCCTAACAGGGCCACTGAAGCTTTCTTT. Its protein is CASSTPNRATEAFF.

The V call is TRBV9, the J call TRBJ2-3; 12 bases are shared with TRBD2. V gave up 4 bases and J gave up 2 bases; unmatched junction bases: 14. From germline, CDR1 is SGDLS and CDR2 YYNGEE. This CDR3 has 19 residues. In nucleotides, the CDR3 is TGTGCCAGCAGCCCCCGATTATGGTCTAGCGGGAGGGCCACAGATACGCAGTATTTT. Translating it yields CASSPRLWSSGRATDTQYF.

The chain uses TRBV28 and TRBJ2-3, with 13 nucleotides matching TRBD2. The V gene's germline CDR1 is MDHEN and CDR2 SYDVKM. This CDR3 is built from 17 residues. V trimming: 4 bases; J trimming: 5 bases; junction bases outside the gene matches: 9. CDR3 protein: CASSSRTSGSIKDTQYF. The CDR3 DNA follows: TGTGCCAGCAGTTCTCGGACTAGCGGGAGTATCAAAGATACGCAGTATTTT.

This sequence joins TRBV30 and TRBJ1-5; tentative D call: TRBD1 (5 bases). CDR3 size: 13 residues. The germline V gene encodes CDR1 GTSNPN and CDR2 SVGIG (reference sequence). V lost 1 base, J lost 7 bases, and 11 bases lay in between. The CDR3 protein is CAWSGRGLQPQHF. CDR3 DNA sequence: TGTGCCTGGAGTGGTAGGGGTTTACAGCCCCAGCATTTT. Together with reference TRBV30 and TRBJ1-5, the CDR3 gives the full variable domain: SQTIHQWPATLVQPVGSPLSLECTVEGTSNPNLYWYRQAAGRGLQLLFYSVGIGQISSEVPQNLSASRPQDRQFILSSKKLLLSDSGFYLCAWSGRGLQPQHFGDGTRLSIL.

The chain joins TRBV6-2 or TRBV6-3 to TRBJ2-1; TRBD2 agrees at 9 bases. Trimming at V came to 5 bases and at J to 6 bases, leaving 8 bases not matched to a gene. Germline CDR1 and CDR2: MNHEY and SVGEGT. The CDR3 totals 15 residues. This CDR3 is CASSAGLASSNEQFF. The CDR3 region has the DNA TGTGCCAGCAGTGCAGGACTAGCGAGCTCCAATGAGCAGTTCTTC.

The rearrangement links TRBV4-2 to TRBJ1-1, with 9 bases fitting TRBD1. The CDR3 extends over 15 amino acids. Per the germline V gene, CDR1 is LGHNA and CDR2 is YNFKEQ. V shed 4 bases, J shed 3 bases, and the junction held 6 bases outside the gene matches. This CDR3 is CASSPGTGRDTEAFF. CDR3 DNA sequence: TGTGCCAGCAGCCCGGGGACAGGGCGGGACACTGAAGCTTTCTTT.

The chain links TRBV11-2 to TRBJ2-7; tentatively, D is TRBD1 (5 bases). Per the germline V gene, CDR1 is SGHAT and CDR2 is FQNNGV. V lost 5 bases and J lost 1, with 12 bases in between. The CDR3 runs 14 residues. CDR3 DNA sequence: TGTGCCAGCAGCCCAACGACAGTTTCCTACGAGCAGTACTTC. Translated, it gives CASSPTTVSYEQYF.

This chain links TRBV27 with TRBJ1-3, with D maybe TRBD1 (6 bases). V shed 6 bases and J shed 2 bases, with 17 bases lying between them. The CDR3 totals 16 residues. CDR1 and CDR2 (germline): MNHEY, SMNVEV (reference sequence). The CDR3 bases are TGTGCCAGCAGATCTCTAGGACAGCGCGCTGGAAACACCATATATTTT. Translation: CASRSLGQRAGNTIYF.